This TCR beta chain is from a study of T cells in Graves' hyperthyroidism and ophthalmopathy (dated by TCRdb to the late 2010s). With regard to the full study: Peripheral blood samples were taken at initial diagnosis, before any treatment was given. A discovery cohort of about a hundred patients, 43 with Graves' ophthalmopathy and under 60 with stable Graves' hyperthyroidism, was used to find distinguishing TCR V-J signatures. An independent validation cohort of under 20 hyperthyroidism patients and about 15 patients who later progressed to ophthalmopathy tested prospective prediction of ophthalmopathy. The roughly 99 discovery patients were divided at random into training and test sets in a 7:3 ratio. In addition, the study compared T-cell repertoires in thyroid tissue and in blood from about 6 Graves' hyperthyroidism patients. Following sampling, methimazole starting at 30 mg daily was given to hyperthyroidism patients, and high-dose intravenous methylprednisolone was given to ophthalmopathy patients. The paper describes TCR Vbeta CDR3 sequencing of roughly 130 peripheral blood samples, made up of about 40 ophthalmopathy patients, 70 to 75 hyperthyroidism patients and around 17 progressor patients.

The TCR beta CDR3 regions were amplified from the RNA transcripts. The first round of RT-PCR for the TCR CDR3 was performed with the HTBI primer set and the Qiagen OneStep RT-PCR kit. A second multiplex PCR round built the libraries, followed by size selection and purification. Libraries were sequenced paired-end with 100 bp reads on an Illumina HiSeq2000. Regarding the original processing steps: SOAPnuke was used to process the raw data, removing reads that contained adapters or uncalled bases, had a mean Phred below 15, or lacked an exact match to the constant primer or identifier. COPE v1.2.5 was used to merge high-quality paired reads, and clonotypes were defined as unique nucleotide sequences. MiTCR v1.1 was used to align the clonotypes against IMGT TRBV, TRBD and TRBJ reference segments. Only V-J combinations with frequency above 0.0001, covering 99.2% of repertoires, were analysed. A TCS score was defined as the ratio of F50 (clonal expansion) to E x V (chaos), with BLOSUM62-based TCRdist applied between CDR3 peptides within each V-J. Welch's t-statistics and random forest reduced roughly 530 V-J features to roughly 13, which were used in a naive Bayes classifier (R e1071). TCRdb reprocessed the public reads (quality trimming at Q25 with fastp, clone calling with MiXCR) and kept in-frame beta chains. When rows share a CDR3 protein, they turn into one entry using the most common DNA and genes. The V and J calls come from TCRdb's annotation, not from the publication. This sample holds fewer than 550,000 distinct CDR3 sequences; around a sixth were observed only once. Jointly, the top ten make up roughly 14% of the sample.

Graves' hyperthyroidism was defined as stable when no progression to ophthalmopathy occurred over 18 months of follow-up. The hyperthyroidism patients were between 18 and 65 years old and newly diagnosed, with a disease duration of less than 2 months. Any patient with an uncontrolled infection, another autoimmune disease, pregnancy or lactation was excluded. Clinical symptoms, serum thyroxine and TRAb, thyroid ultrasound, and orbital computed tomography formed the basis for the diagnoses. PBMCs were isolated from about 10 ml of fresh peripheral blood by Ficoll-Paque density gradient centrifugation. Total RNA was extracted using Trizol reagent, and RNA quality was assessed on an Agilent 2100 Bioanalyzer. This clonotype was recorded at least ten times. What this receptor recognizes is not known. The sample holds no much larger clone one base away, and base qualities are not on file. V is shortened by 0 bases, J by 7 bases, and the region joining them spans 16 bases. CDR1 and CDR2 (SGHRS, YFSETQ) derive from the germline V gene. From the cysteine up to the phenylalanine, the CDR3 has a length of 16 residues. Just the 48-base CDR3 DNA is kept, in frame starting at base 1.

Study-wide conclusions, independent of this receptor: Most expanded thyroid clonotypes (frequency above 0.001) were also detected in blood, a finding suggesting that blood repertoires may reflect thyroid immune responses. No statistical method was used to fix the sample size in advance, and group allocation was not hidden from the investigators. In validation, the model predicted progression to ophthalmopathy a median of about 6.8 months before onset, with roughly 68% sensitivity and 72.22% specificity. A model built on a 13 V-J signature distinguished ophthalmopathy from stable hyperthyroidism, reaching 87.88% sensitivity and around 81% specificity in cross-validation and 80%/75% in testing.

Material: blood. The chain employs TRBV5-1 and TRBJ2-2; the D gene is perhaps TRBD2, from 6 matching bases. This clonotype was sampled from a woman aged 18-35 years with Graves' hyperthyroidism. The bases are TGCGCCAGCAGCTTGGATGGAGGGCCGGGACGCGGGGAGCTGTTTTTT. Its protein reads: CASSLDGGPGRGELFF.